Following are 10 T cell receptor beta chains from one sample sequenced in a study of CD8+CD57+ T cells in acquired aplastic anemia (dated by TCRdb to between 2017 and 2018). Flow cytometry had shown CD8+CD57+ cell expansion in the patients selected for sequencing. The sequencer was an Illumina HiSeq 2000. Profiling of TCR beta VDJ combinations and CDR3 sequences used genomic DNA as the template. TCRdb reprocessed the public reads (quality trimming at Q25 with fastp, clone calling with MiXCR) and kept in-frame beta chains. Each entry merges the rows of one CDR3 protein and shows their most common DNA and genes. This sample comprises 300,000 or so distinct CDR3 sequences, under 60% of them detected only once. The top ten hold 1% to 1.5% of the sample. What was sequenced was sorted CD4+, CD8+, or CD8+CD57+ T cells (not recorded which) from PBMCs. The receptors derive from a human donor with aplastic anemia.

About this clonotype: In this CDR3 the conserved last residue, phenylalanine or tryptophan, is missing, so a read error is likely. The J gene is TRBJ1-2, the V gene TRBV6-5, with TRBD1 matching over 7 bases. CDR3 length: 15 amino acids. CDR1 and CDR2 from the germline V gene are MNHEY and SVGAGI. V shed 2 bases, J shed 8 bases, and the junction held 11 bases outside the gene matches. The CDR3 bases are TGTGCCAGCAGTTACCAGCCGGGACAGCTGAGGGGCTACACCTCC. It specifies CASSYQPGQLRGYTS.

J is TRBJ2-5 and V is TRBV5-1; TRBD2 matches at 10 bases. The CDR3 spans 18 residues. V shed 0 bases and J 4 bases; nucleotides not matched to a gene: 12. Germline lookup yields CDR1 SGHRS and CDR2 YFSETQ. CDR3 sequence reads: CASSLGRLAGFTGETQYF. The CDR3 DNA is TGCGCCAGCAGCTTGGGGAGACTAGCGGGCTTCACGGGAGAGACCCAGTACTTC.

This clonotype was seen at least ten times. The J gene is TRBJ1-3, the V gene TRBV20-1; D unclear. From germline, CDR1 is DFQATT and CDR2 SNEGSKA (reference sequence). The V gene lost 6 bases and the J gene lost 0 bases, with 15 bases spanning the gap. The CDR3 sequence is 15 residues long. The chain's CDR3 is CSAPRGGVSGNTIYF. CDR3 sequence (DNA): TGCAGTGCCCCCCGGGGTGGGGTCTCTGGAAACACCATATATTTT.

The V call is TRBV5-4, the J call TRBJ2-7; 11 bases line up with TRBD2. Germline lookup yields CDR1 SGHNT and CDR2 YYREEE (reference sequence). The CDR3 totals 15 residues. J gave up 4 bases and V 3 bases, and 6 bases lay outside the gene matches. CDR3 amino acids: CASSSASSGGYEQYF. The CDR3 region has the DNA TGTGCCAGCAGCTCGGCGTCTAGCGGGGGGTACGAGCAGTACTTC.

This clonotype was seen a handful of times. This chain joins TRBV12-3 or TRBV12-4 and TRBJ1-2; D is unresolved. The CDR3 is 15 amino acids. V lost 5 bases to trimming and J lost 2 bases, with 15 bases between them. CDR3 bases: TGTGCCAGCAGTCCCCCAGCAGCCCTCAACTATGGCTACACCTTC. It yields the protein CASSPPAALNYGYTF.

The J gene is TRBJ2-5, the V gene TRBV20-1; the match to TRBD2 covers 11 bases. The ends lost 3 bases at V and 1 base at J; junction bases unmatched: 4. Germline lookup yields CDR1 DFQATT and CDR2 SNEGSKA (reference sequence). The CDR3 runs 15 residues. CDR3 region: CSARGTSGTQETQYF. DNA of the CDR3: TGCAGTGCTAGGGGGACTAGCGGAACCCAAGAGACCCAGTACTTC.

J is TRBJ1-2 and V is TRBV25-1; D gene uncertain. Trimming shortened V by 0 bases and J by 5 bases, and 10 bases separated the two germline ends. Germline CDR1 MGHDK, CDR2 SYGVNS. The CDR3 totals 14 residues. CDR3 residues: CASSEYQFPYGYTF. CDR3 sequence (DNA): TGTGCCAGCAGTGAATATCAGTTCCCATATGGCTACACCTTC.

This clonotype came up once. The rearrangement links TRBV10-2 to TRBJ2-1; 9 bases fit TRBD2. The CDR3 is 17 amino acids. Germline V gene lookup returns CDR1 WSHSY and CDR2 SAAADI. The ends lost 4 bases at V and 12 bases at J; junction bases unmatched: 19. The CDR3 reads CASSGGGGRGGGRGQFF. CDR3 sequence (DNA): TGCGCCAGCAGTGGGGGGGGAGGGCGGGGGGGCGGGAGGGGGCAGTTCTTC.

This chain connects TRBV7-3 to TRBJ2-7; a possible D gene is TRBD1 (6 bases). Germline V CDR1 and CDR2: SGHTA, FQGTGA. The V gene lost 5 bases and the J gene lost 2 bases, with 10 bases spanning the gap. The length of the CDR3 is 13 residues. This CDR3 is CASSPQGPYEQYF. The CDR3 nucleotides read TGTGCCAGCAGCCCACAGGGTCCCTACGAGCAGTACTTC.

J is TRBJ2-5 and V is TRBV7-3, with 9 bases matching TRBD2. After removal of 0 bases from V and 4 bases from J, the junction contained 3 bases not matched to a gene. Germline lookup yields CDR1 SGHTA and CDR2 FQGTGA. The CDR3 has 15 amino acids. CDR3 amino acids: CASSLTSGSGETQYF. The CDR3 bases are TGTGCCAGCAGCTTAACTAGCGGGAGTGGAGAGACCCAGTACTTC.